The table lists the clone carrying this T cell receptor beta chain with a few counts. Its antigen is not identified. Different DNA sequences within this sample yield the same CDR3. Assay: immunoSEQ multiplex PCR; the TCRdb copy retains only in-frame clones and omits some. The table includes about 680,000 clones, around 73% detected once. These data are taken from a study of shared clonotypes between healthy human individuals. The investigators split CD4+ cells into a CD45RA+ naive subset and a CD45RA-negative memory subset. Whole-study results and caveats: Larger estimated richness was generally seen in naive subsets than in memory subsets. Investigators expected sequencing depth to affect clonotype sharing among donors.

V was cut by 2 bases and J by 2 bases, with 9 bases left in between. CDR3 length: 14 amino acids. Germline V gene data show CDR1 as SGHTA and CDR2 as FQGNSA. This TCR was recovered from a woman under 40 in good health. The sequencing sample was made of memory CD4+ T cells sorted from blood. Subset given: CD45RA-negative fraction. The chain recombines TRBV7-2 with TRBJ2-5; D is uncertain. The CDR3 bases are TGTGCCAGCAGCTTATGGACGGTACAAGAGACCCAGTACTTC. Protein: CASSLWTVQETQYF.